Here is one T cell receptor beta chain with its context. Its cognate antigen is unknown. TCRdb reanalysed the 5' RACE reads using MiXCR and keeps one entry per CDR3 protein. This sample has roughly 480,000 distinct CDR3 sequences; approximately 24% occur once, and the top ten carry about 2.7%. The data were obtained in a study of identical twins. Findings and limits, study-wide: The same donors were not followed; conclusions instead depended on cross-sectional statistical analysis.

The data were also submitted as part of a second study, on T cells expressing NK-cell markers. That work adds: The study left the HCMV specificity of expanded NKG2C+ T cell clones unresolved.

The sequencing input was CD4+ T cells sorted from blood. The receptor was derived from a woman under 30 in good health.

CDR3 region: CASSQAWIAEGGEQYF. The CDR3 DNA reads as TGCGCCAGCAGCCAAGCCTGGATAGCGGAGGGAGGGGAGCAGTACTTC. V gene TRBV4-3 combines with J gene TRBJ2-7; 7 bases match TRBD2. With V trimmed by 1 base and J by 7 bases, 13 bases remained unmatched. This CDR3 comprises 16 residues. Germline CDR1 reads LGHNA; CDR2 reads YSLEER.